The rows below give T cell receptor beta chains drawn from one sample of a study of T cell responses to AZD1222 COVID-19 vaccine. Sequenced by immunoSEQ multiplex PCR; TCRdb stores in-frame clones only, minus some. The sample lists approximately 70,000 clones, roughly 89% occurring once. The sequences come from peripheral blood, collected on day 0 of AZD1222 vaccination. The receptors were gathered from an adult in good health. Both conserved end residues are part of each CDR3. Each record gives: CDR3 protein, V gene, J gene.

CDR3aa: CASSYNQEQYF; v_gene: TRBV27; j_gene: TRBJ2-7
CDR3aa: CASSLESNQPQHF; v_gene: TRBV5-1; j_gene: TRBJ1-5
CDR3aa: CAWSFPEGASGETQYF; v_gene: TRBV30; j_gene: TRBJ2-5
CDR3aa: CASSHGFGGYTF; v_gene: TRBV28; j_gene: TRBJ1-2
CDR3aa: CASSAGLAKPYEQYF; v_gene: TRBV9; j_gene: TRBJ2-7
CDR3aa: CASRYGTSGNNEQFF; v_gene: TRBV6-5; j_gene: TRBJ2-1
CDR3aa: CASSLDSSNQPQHF; v_gene: TRBV5-5; j_gene: TRBJ1-5
CDR3aa: CASSEFHGRNTEAFF; v_gene: TRBV6-1; j_gene: TRBJ1-1
CDR3aa: CAWNRANEQYF; v_gene: TRBV30; j_gene: TRBJ2-7
CDR3aa: CAIGERRGAYNEQFF; v_gene: TRBV19; j_gene: TRBJ2-1
CDR3aa: CASSLSAGSGYTF; v_gene: TRBV28; j_gene: TRBJ1-2
CDR3aa: CASSPLQGSNQPQHF; v_gene: TRBV18; j_gene: TRBJ1-5
CDR3aa: CASSLGTGRGEQFF; v_gene: TRBV18; j_gene: TRBJ2-1
CDR3aa: CASSIGQGAYNQPQHF; v_gene: TRBV7-8; j_gene: TRBJ1-5
CDR3aa: CASSLGQGAGQPQHF; v_gene: TRBV3-1/TRBV3-2; j_gene: TRBJ1-5
CDR3aa: CASRAPNEQFF; v_gene: TRBV6-5; j_gene: TRBJ2-1
CDR3aa: CASSLGRANEQFF; v_gene: TRBV7-8; j_gene: TRBJ2-1
CDR3aa: CASSLLTKGSPLHF; v_gene: TRBV28; j_gene: TRBJ1-6
CDR3aa: CASSPRLSTEAFF; v_gene: TRBV28; j_gene: TRBJ1-1